The sequence of this T cell receptor beta chain was determined in a study of blood T cell repertoires in COVID-19 (dated by TCRdb to the early 2020s). General notes on the study: Samples from collaborators originated in the United States, Italy and Spain and spanned both the acute and convalescent phases of COVID-19. The prospective study material was composed of cDNA or gDNA derived from T cells, B-cell-depleted T cells, or PBMCs. Deeply sampled blood TCRbeta repertoires from subjects exposed to, actively infected with, or recovered from COVID-19 were included in the dataset. The repertoires were made available in a free public database intended to serve as a resource for research on the immune response to SARS-CoV-2. Samples came from the ongoing ImmuneRACE study (first 160 participants) plus 1,254 subjects from 6 global collaborators. A de-identified subject ID, COVID-19 status, age in years and sex were almost always included in the sample metadata. Where available, HLA class I and class II types were obtained from metadata supplied by the sample provider rather than from assay-based typing.

Collaborating institutions collected whole blood in K2EDTA tubes following their own protocols. Collaborator samples were shipped for TCRbeta analysis as frozen whole blood, isolated PBMCs, or DNA extracted from either sample type. The immunoSEQ Assay, a bias-controlled multiplex PCR, was used to amplify TCRbeta CDR3 regions from genomic DNA. The authors' analysis ran thus. Nucleated cell counts per sample were estimated from amplification of reference gene primers within the assay. To quantify the absolute abundance of each unique TCRbeta CDR3 rearrangement, sequence reads were collapsed and filtered. Productive Simpson clonality was computed per sample as the square root of Simpson's diversity index over productive rearrangements. TCRdb took over this immuneACCESS table, retaining in-frame rearrangements with V and J assigned. Such tables are incomplete; in checked studies, under half of the missing clones stem from an unresolved V gene, and the remainder is unexplained. That table gives V, J and clone size, and the DNA gave D and trimming. The sample data list around 200,000 clones, and around four fifths of these were observed just once. Around 18% of the sample goes to the ten largest clones.

The full study reports these points: The quantity of clinical and demographic metadata differed by source and by participant and was supplied without curation.

Notes on this clone: Its antigen is currently not known. No base quality information exists; no much larger clone differs at one position.

A distance of 15 bases separates the germline ends of V and J, which lose 1 base and 7 bases respectively. CDR1 and CDR2, per the germline V gene, are SGHDT and YYEEEE. Reading from cysteine to phenylalanine, the CDR3 counts 14 amino acids. This entry keeps only the CDR3 DNA: 42 bases, framed from base 1. Recombination linked TRBV5-6 to TRBJ2-7; the D gene is perhaps TRBD1, from 5 matching bases. This receptor was obtained from a woman older than 75 with active or convalescent COVID-19. Sequencing was carried out using peripheral blood. The DNA is TGTGCCAGCAGCTTGTTGACCAGGGAAATGGAGCAGTACTTC. This is translated as CASSLLTREMEQYF. The reference TRBV5-6 and TRBJ2-7 proteins fill in what lies around the CDR3, so the full variable domain reads DAGVTQSPTHLIKTRGQQVTLRCSPKSGHDTVSWYQQALGQGPQFIFQYYEEEERQRGNFPDRFSGHQFPNYSSELNVNALLLGDSALYLCASSLLTREMEQYFGPGTRLTVT.